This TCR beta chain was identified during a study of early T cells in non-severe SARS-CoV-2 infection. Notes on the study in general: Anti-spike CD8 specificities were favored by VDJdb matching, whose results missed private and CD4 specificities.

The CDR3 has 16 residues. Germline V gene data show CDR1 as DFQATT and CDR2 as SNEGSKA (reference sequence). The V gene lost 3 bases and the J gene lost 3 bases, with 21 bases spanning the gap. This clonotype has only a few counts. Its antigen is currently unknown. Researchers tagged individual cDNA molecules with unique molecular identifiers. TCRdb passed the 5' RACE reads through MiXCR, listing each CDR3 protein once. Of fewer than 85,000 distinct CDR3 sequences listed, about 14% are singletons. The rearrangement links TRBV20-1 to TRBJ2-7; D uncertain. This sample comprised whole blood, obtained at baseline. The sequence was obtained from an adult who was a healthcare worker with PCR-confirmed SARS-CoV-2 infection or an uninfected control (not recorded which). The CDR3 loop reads CSARDPRLPFLYEQYF. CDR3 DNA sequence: TGCAGTGCTAGGGATCCCCGGCTCCCCTTCCTCTACGAGCAGTACTTC.